The 15 T cell receptor beta chains presented below share a single source sample, sequenced in a study of blood T cell repertoires in COVID-19. Some clones are missing from TCRdb's copy, which holds only in-frame ones; the method was immunoSEQ multiplex PCR. This table has some 190,000 clones, 76% appearing once. Input material: peripheral blood. These receptors were obtained from a woman aged 45 to 65 with active or convalescent COVID-19.

The chain couples TRBV19 to TRBJ1-2; 8 bases agree with TRBD1. Per germline, CDR1 LNHDA and CDR2 SQIVND (reference sequence). This CDR3 is 15 amino acids long. Trimming took 3 bases from V and 7 from J; bases not matched to a gene: 10. CDR3 in amino acids: CASSIRDRPSGGYTF. The CDR3 DNA is TGTGCCAGTAGTATCCGGGACAGGCCCAGTGGTGGCTACACCTTC.

There are a few counts of this clone. CDR3 in amino acids: CASSDGPLTYQPQHF. The CDR3 DNA follows: TGTGCCAGCAGCGATGGGCCTCTCACCTATCAGCCCCAGCATTTT. V gene TRBV5-5 combines with J gene TRBJ1-5; no clear D gene. The CDR3 spans 15 residues. Germline loops: CDR1 SGHKS, CDR2 YYEKEE (reference sequence). The ends were cut back, 4 bases at V and 5 bases at J, with 16 bases in the middle.

The rearrangement uses TRBV27 and TRBJ2-5, with D maybe TRBD2 (7 bases). Per the germline V gene, CDR1 is MNHEY and CDR2 is SMNVEV (reference sequence). V was cut by 2 bases and J by 1 base, with 14 bases left in between. The CDR3 spans 16 residues. CDR3 sequence (DNA): TGTGCCAGCAGTTTAAGGGGAGGGGGGAGCCAAGAGACCCAGTACTTC. This sequence encodes CASSLRGGGSQETQYF.

This chain links TRBV29-1 with TRBJ1-5; 7 bases align to TRBD1. Unmatched junction bases numbered 7, after V lost 4 bases and J lost 7 bases. The CDR3 spans 13 residues. CDR1 SQVTM and CDR2 ANQGSEA come from the germline V gene. Written as DNA, the CDR3 is TGCAGCGTTGCGGACGGCAGGGGGCAGCCCCAGCATTTT. It translates to CSVADGRGQPQHF.

This clone was seen more than once but under ten times. The chain has TRBV6-5 and TRBJ2-2, with 9 bases fitting TRBD1. The CDR3 covers 16 residues. Germline V CDR1 and CDR2: MNHEY, SVGAGI. Trimming removed 0 bases from V and 4 bases from J; junction bases left unmatched: 3. The CDR3 bases are TGTGCCAGCAGTTACTCACAGGGGGCTAGCACCGGGGAGCTGTTTTTT. This translates into CASSYSQGASTGELFF.

The chain joins TRBV19 to TRBJ2-2, with D perhaps TRBD1 (6 bases). The CDR3 has 16 residues. The V gene lost 5 bases and the J gene lost 1 base, with 14 bases spanning the gap. CDR1 is LNHDA, CDR2 SQIVND, per germline (reference sequence). The DNA for the CDR3 is TGTGCCAGTAGTCCCCAAGGGGGAGTGAACACCGGGGAGCTGTTTTTT. Its translation: CASSPQGGVNTGELFF.

The chain links TRBV5-4 to TRBJ2-7; 7 nucleotides match TRBD1. CDR3 size: 14 residues. The J segment lost 2 bases and the V segment lost 4 bases, leaving 6 bases of the junction unmatched. The V gene's germline CDR1 is SGHNT and CDR2 YYREEE (reference sequence). This chain's CDR3 is CASSPFGTAYEQYF. The CDR3 DNA follows: TGTGCCAGCAGCCCCTTCGGGACAGCCTACGAGCAGTACTTC.

The chain uses TRBV2 and TRBJ2-3; 8 bases are a match to TRBD2. Per the germline V gene, CDR1 is SNHLY and CDR2 is FYNNEI. J lost 0 bases, V lost 2 bases, and 7 bases had no gene match. There are 17 residues in the CDR3. CDR3 DNA sequence: TGTGCCAGCAGTGAATTGGTGGTAGCGGGGAGCACAGATACGCAGTATTTT. It translates to CASSELVVAGSTDTQYF.

The chain recombines TRBV4-1 with TRBJ2-1; 8 bases map to TRBD2. CDR3 length equals 16 residues. Germline V lookup: CDR1 MGHRA, CDR2 YSYEKL. Losses at the gene ends were 0 bases for V and 2 bases for J; bases not matched to a gene: 3. CDR3 nucleotide sequence: TGCGCCAGCAGCCAAGAGACGCGGGGGGCCTACAATGAGCAGTTCTTC. Its protein product is CASSQETRGAYNEQFF.

This clone came up a few times. The chain joins TRBV4-2 to TRBJ1-1; perhaps TRBD1 as D (5 bases). The CDR3 length is 14 residues. Germline V CDR1 and CDR2: LGHNA, YNFKEQ. The V gene lost 1 base and the J gene lost 5 bases, with 11 bases spanning the gap. The CDR3 sequence is CASSQGSQGTEAFF. CDR3 sequence (DNA): TGTGCCAGCAGCCAAGGGAGCCAGGGTACTGAAGCTTTCTTT.

CDR3 sequence: CASSQDPNRGRLTGELFF. The CDR3 bases are TGTGCCAGCAGCCAAGACCCCAACAGGGGGCGATTGACCGGGGAGCTGTTTTTT. The chain is built from TRBV3-1 (or the pseudogene TRBV3-2) and TRBJ2-2; 9 bases align to TRBD1. With V trimmed by 0 bases and J by 5 bases, 10 bases remained unmatched. Germline V CDR1 and CDR2: LGHDT, YNNKEL (reference sequence). The CDR3 is 18 amino acids.

This clone came up once. The chain carries TRBV11-3 and TRBJ2-3, with TRBD2 matching 11 bases. Germline CDR1 is SGHNT and CDR2 is YENEEA. The CDR3 runs to 15 residues. V dropped 5 bases and J dropped 3; count of bases not matched to a gene: 4. This CDR3 is CASSRLAGGTDTQYF. CDR3 nucleotide sequence: TGTGCCAGCAGCCGTCTAGCGGGAGGTACAGATACGCAGTATTTT.

The V and J genes are TRBV9 and TRBJ2-1; 10 nucleotides align to TRBD2. V trimming: 0 bases; J trimming: 9 bases; junction bases outside the gene matches: 9. CDR1 is SGDLS, CDR2 YYNGEE, per germline. The CDR3 covers 16 residues. The CDR3 loop is CASSVEGAGGRLEQFF. Here the CDR3 DNA reads TGTGCCAGCAGCGTAGAGGGAGCGGGGGGGCGCCTTGAGCAGTTCTTC.

This chain links TRBV19 with TRBJ2-5; the match to TRBD2 covers 10 bases. Germline CDR1 is LNHDA and CDR2 is SQIVND (reference sequence). Losses at the gene ends were 5 bases for V and 2 bases for J; bases not matched to a gene: 5. The CDR3 totals 15 residues. The CDR3 sequence: CASSLQAGGQETQYF. The CDR3 coding sequence is TGTGCCAGTAGTCTCCAAGCGGGAGGGCAAGAGACCCAGTACTTC.

This clone was seen a handful of times. The gene calls are TRBV24-1 and TRBJ2-5, with a weak D call TRBD1 (6 bases). Germline loops: CDR1 KGHDR, CDR2 SFDVKD. The CDR3 has 15 amino acids. The V end was cut by 3 bases, the J end by 2 bases, with 12 bases between. The CDR3 sequence: CATSDILGQQETQYF. In DNA, the CDR3 is TGTGCCACCAGTGATATACTGGGACAACAAGAGACCCAGTACTTC.